The clone carrying this T cell receptor beta chain was seen a handful of times. The data stem from a study of T cell repertoires in cytomegalovirus infection. From the reads, TCRdb called clonotypes with MiXCR, one entry per CDR3 protein. The table has about 320,000 distinct CDR3 sequences, roughly 9.5% seen once. CDR3 length: 17 amino acids. Germline V gene sequence: CDR1 KGHSY, CDR2 FQNENV. The V gene lost 7 bases and the J gene lost 0 bases, with 22 bases spanning the gap. This TCR came from a human donor in good health (CMV status not recorded). Some clones in this sample may be carry-over from other donors' samples. The chain employs TRBV16 and TRBJ2-7; D possibly matches TRBD1 or TRBD2 (6 bases each). Input material: PBMCs. This CDR3 reads CASTLEGGTTTSYEQYF. CDR3 bases: TGTGCCAGCACCCTCGAAGGGGGGACGACTACCTCCTACGAGCAGTACTTC.